A selection of T cell receptor beta chains follows, all from one sample in a study of blood T cells in healthy people across ages. MiXCR was run by TCRdb on the 5' RACE reads, yielding one entry per CDR3 protein. The sample carries approximately 1.5 million distinct CDR3 sequences, less than 45% recorded once. Sample: blood. These receptors originate from a woman younger than 30 in good health. CDR3s include the opening cysteine and the closing phenylalanine or tryptophan. The order of the fields is J gene, V gene, D gene, clone size, CDR3 DNA, CDR3 protein. The D gene is left open where the match is weak. Not every row has a clone size; where given, it reads once, few, many or a size class.

J gene: TRBJ2-7
V gene: TRBV6-5
D gene: TRBD1
clone size: -
CDR3 DNA: TGTGCCACCAGGGGGTATAGTTACGAGCAGTACTTC
CDR3 protein: CATRGYSYEQYF

J gene: TRBJ2-5
V gene: TRBV6-5
D gene: -
clone size: few
CDR3 DNA: TGTGCCAGCAGTTATACAGACAATGAGCAGTACTTC
CDR3 protein: CASSYTDNEQYF

J gene: TRBJ2-1
V gene: TRBV4-3
D gene: TRBD2
clone size: -
CDR3 DNA: TGCGCCAGCAGCCGGGAGGGACTAGCGGGGGACAATGAGCAGTTCTTC
CDR3 protein: CASSREGLAGDNEQFF

J gene: TRBJ2-4
V gene: TRBV7-2
D gene: TRBD2
clone size: many
CDR3 DNA: TGTGCCAGCAGCTATGATAGCGGGGAAAACATTCAGTACTTC
CDR3 protein: CASSYDSGENIQYF

J gene: TRBJ2-7
V gene: TRBV25-1
D gene: -
clone size: -
CDR3 DNA: TGTGCCAGCAGTGAGGGCAACCTTCCCTACGAGCAGTACTTC
CDR3 protein: CASSEGNLPYEQYF

J gene: TRBJ2-3
V gene: TRBV6-2/TRBV6-3
D gene: -
clone size: -
CDR3 DNA: TGTGCCAGCACCTTTGGCGGGGGCATCACATATACGCAGTATTTT
CDR3 protein: CASTFGGGITYTQYF

J gene: TRBJ2-3
V gene: TRBV5-1
D gene: TRBD2
clone size: -
CDR3 DNA: TGCGCCAGCACCCTAACCGCTAGCGGGAGGGCCACAGATACGCAGTATTTT
CDR3 protein: CASTLTASGRATDTQYF

J gene: TRBJ2-5
V gene: TRBV5-1
D gene: TRBD1
clone size: many
CDR3 DNA: TGCGCCAGCAGCATGACGGACAGGGGGGAGACCCAGTACTTC
CDR3 protein: CASSMTDRGETQYF

J gene: TRBJ2-3
V gene: TRBV13
D gene: -
clone size: -
CDR3 DNA: TGTGCCGGCAGCTTCGGGGGCCGAGGCACAGATACGCAGTATTTT
CDR3 protein: CAGSFGGRGTDTQYF

J gene: TRBJ2-3
V gene: TRBV6-5
D gene: -
clone size: few
CDR3 DNA: TGTGCCAGCAGTTACTCGACCGGCCTTCTTACCACAGATACGCAGTATTTT
CDR3 protein: CASSYSTGLLTTDTQYF

J gene: TRBJ2-7
V gene: TRBV28
D gene: TRBD2
clone size: -
CDR3 DNA: TGTGCCAGTTCCCGCTCCCTAGCGGGAATCTCCTACGAGCAGTACTTC
CDR3 protein: CASSRSLAGISYEQYF

J gene: TRBJ1-5
V gene: TRBV5-4
D gene: -
clone size: -
CDR3 DNA: TGTGCCAGCAGCCAGCACGGGACGGGTAATCAGCCCCAGCATTTT
CDR3 protein: CASSQHGTGNQPQHF

J gene: TRBJ2-1
V gene: TRBV7-2
D gene: -
clone size: -
CDR3 DNA: TGTGCCAGCAGCCTCTCCCATGGACGAGCGAATGAGCAGTTCTTC
CDR3 protein: CASSLSHGRANEQFF

J gene: TRBJ1-2
V gene: TRBV7-9
D gene: TRBD1
clone size: -
CDR3 DNA: TGTGCCAGCAGCTTAAATGGACAGGGGGCATACTATGGCTACACCTTC
CDR3 protein: CASSLNGQGAYYGYTF

J gene: TRBJ2-7
V gene: TRBV29-1
D gene: TRBD1
clone size: -
CDR3 DNA: TGCAGCGTTGCACAGGGGTACTACGATGAGCAGTACTTC
CDR3 protein: CSVAQGYYDEQYF

J gene: TRBJ1-2
V gene: TRBV2
D gene: -
clone size: -
CDR3 DNA: TGTGCCAGCAGTACTTTGACACATTCCGATCTGGGCTATGGCTACACCTTC
CDR3 protein: CASSTLTHSDLGYGYTF

J gene: TRBJ2-5
V gene: TRBV9
D gene: TRBD2
clone size: -
CDR3 DNA: TGTGCCAGCAGCGAAATGGGACTAGCGACCCAAGAGACCCAGTACTTC
CDR3 protein: CASSEMGLATQETQYF

J gene: TRBJ1-5
V gene: TRBV28
D gene: -
clone size: -
CDR3 DNA: TGTGCCAGCCATCTAGGGGGGAGCAATCAGCCCCAGCATTTT
CDR3 protein: CASHLGGSNQPQHF

J gene: TRBJ2-7
V gene: TRBV5-1
D gene: -
clone size: once
CDR3 DNA: TGCGCCAGCAGCTTGGGTATAGGATACGTGACACTCTACAATGAGCAGTACTTC
CDR3 protein: CASSLGIGYVTLYNEQYF

J gene: TRBJ1-1
V gene: TRBV5-1
D gene: -
clone size: -
CDR3 DNA: TGCGCCAGCATCTTGGTAACGCACGGGACTGAAGCTTTCTTT
CDR3 protein: CASILVTHGTEAFF

J gene: TRBJ2-5
V gene: TRBV6-1
D gene: TRBD1
clone size: -
CDR3 DNA: TGTGCCAGCAGTGGGTGGACAGGGCGCCAAGAGACCCAGTACTTC
CDR3 protein: CASSGWTGRQETQYF